This is a list of T cell receptor beta chains from one sample in a study of PD-1 blockade in classical Hodgkin lymphoma. The data were produced by immunoSEQ multiplex PCR, yet TCRdb's version contains in-frame clones alone and is incomplete. The table shows more than 15,000 clones, with about three quarters occurring only once. The sequencing here drew on CD4+ T cells from blood, taken before the fourth cycle of nivolumab. These receptors all stem from a human donor with classical Hodgkin lymphoma. Both conserved end residues are part of each CDR3. D genes are given only for firm matches. Part of the rows lack a size; the others show once, few, many or a class for expanded clones.

v_gene	j_gene	d_gene	abundance	CDR3aa	CDR3nt
TRBV28	TRBJ2-1	TRBD1	-	CASSLIGTGANNEQFF	TGTGCCAGCAGTTTAATCGGGACAGGGGCGAACAATGAGCAGTTCTTC
TRBV10-3	TRBJ2-7	TRBD1	-	CAISEKQGADYEQYF	TGTGCCATCAGTGAAAAACAGGGGGCTGACTACGAGCAGTACTTC
TRBV11-1	TRBJ2-2	TRBD1	-	CASTDRETSNTGELFF	TGTGCCAGCACCGACAGGGAAACTTCGAACACCGGGGAGCTGTTTTTT
TRBV15	TRBJ2-7	-	-	CATSRVSNGEQYF	TGTGCCACCAGCAGAGTTTCAAACGGCGAGCAGTACTTC
TRBV7-8	TRBJ1-2	-	once	CASSLLGPIGGYGYTF	TGTGCCAGCAGCTTACTAGGCCCTATAGGGGGCTATGGCTACACCTTC
TRBV7-6	TRBJ1-4	TRBD1	once	CASSLRPGTGHEKLFF	TGTGCCAGCAGCCTACGCCCCGGGACAGGTCACGAAAAACTGTTTTTT
TRBV15	TRBJ2-1	TRBD1	-	CATSRGGQGAYNEQFF	TGTGCCACCAGCAGAGGGGGACAGGGGGCCTACAATGAGCAGTTCTTC
TRBV19	TRBJ2-7	TRBD1	few	CASSPGQGAPSEYEQYF	TGTGCCAGTAGCCCGGGACAGGGGGCTCCCAGTGAGTACGAGCAGTACTTC
TRBV29-1	TRBJ2-2	-	-	CSVAPGGYGELFF	TGCAGCGTCGCCCCAGGCGGTTACGGGGAGCTGTTTTTT
TRBV25-1	TRBJ2-2	TRBD2	-	CASSEPSGSHEELFF	TGTGCCAGCAGTGAGCCTAGCGGGAGCCATGAGGAGCTGTTTTTT
TRBV10-3	TRBJ2-1	TRBD1	-	CAISTGTGSYNEQFF	TGTGCCATCAGTACCGGGACAGGGTCCTACAATGAGCAGTTCTTC
TRBV19	TRBJ2-5	TRBD1	-	CASSIQGAGETQYF	TGTGCCAGTAGTATACAGGGGGCTGGAGAGACCCAGTACTTC
TRBV18	TRBJ2-7	-	-	CASSPGSAPYEQYF	TGTGCCAGCTCACCAGGGTCAGCTCCCTACGAGCAGTACTTC
TRBV28	TRBJ2-7	TRBD1	-	CASREAGTGSYEQYF	TGTGCCAGCAGGGAAGCGGGGACAGGGAGCTACGAGCAGTACTTC
TRBV9	TRBJ2-3	-	-	CASSVAQLAYTQYF	TGTGCCAGCAGCGTAGCCCAACTAGCTTATACGCAGTATTTT
TRBV6-5	TRBJ1-2	-	-	CASSRQINYGYTF	TGTGCCAGCAGCCGACAAATTAACTATGGCTACACCTTC
TRBV5-1	TRBJ2-6	TRBD1	-	CASSYSPGQGASGANVLTF	TGCGCCAGCAGTTATTCCCCGGGACAGGGAGCCTCTGGGGCCAACGTCCTGACTTTC
TRBV14	TRBJ2-7	-	few	CASSQMVSGTHSYEQYF	TGTGCCAGCAGCCAAATGGTGAGCGGAACGCACTCCTACGAGCAGTACTTC
TRBV6-6	TRBJ1-5	TRBD1	-	CASQPAGGDQPQHF	TGTGCCAGCCAACCTGCAGGGGGCGATCAGCCCCAGCATTTT
TRBV5-1	TRBJ2-5	TRBD1	-	CASSSDRPETQYF	TGCGCCAGCAGCTCGGACAGGCCAGAGACCCAGTACTTC
TRBV5-3	TRBJ1-2	TRBD1	-	CARSPRDRGLDGYTF	TGTGCCAGAAGCCCACGGGACAGGGGGCTTGATGGCTACACCTTC
TRBV6-5	TRBJ1-5	-	few	CASSYRDSNQPQHF	TGTGCCAGCAGTTATAGAGATAGCAATCAGCCCCAGCATTTT
TRBV30	TRBJ1-2	-	-	CAWSVPLPNYGYTF	TGTGCCTGGAGTGTACCTCTCCCTAACTATGGCTACACCTTC
TRBV15	TRBJ2-1	-	-	CATSRGELPYNEQFF	TGTGCCACCAGCAGAGGGGAGTTACCCTACAATGAGCAGTTCTTC
TRBV6-6	TRBJ2-7	TRBD1	-	CASSKGQGSSYEQYF	TGTGCCAGCAGTAAGGGACAGGGGAGCTCCTACGAGCAGTACTTC
TRBV5-1	TRBJ2-1	TRBD2	-	CASSLAGGIYNEQFF	TGCGCCAGCAGCCTAGCGGGAGGGATCTACAATGAGCAGTTCTTC
TRBV28	TRBJ1-2	TRBD1	few	CASRDRVLGYTF	TGTGCCAGCCGGGACAGGGTCCTTGGCTACACCTTC
TRBV11-1	TRBJ2-5	TRBD2	-	CASSSGLDVTQYF	TGTGCCAGCAGCAGTGGACTAGACGTGACCCAGTACTTC
TRBV6-6	TRBJ1-1	-	-	CASSYRANTEAFF	TGTGCCAGCAGTTATCGGGCGAACACTGAAGCTTTCTTT
TRBV19	TRBJ2-1	TRBD2	-	CASSPRGWLAGTSSYNEQFF	TGTGCCAGTAGTCCCCGAGGATGGCTAGCGGGGACTAGCTCCTACAATGAGCAGTTCTTC
TRBV20-1	TRBJ2-5	TRBD1	once	CSAGQGETQYF	TGCAGTGCCGGACAGGGGGAGACCCAGTACTTC
TRBV28	TRBJ2-3	TRBD2	-	CASSFAGARTDTQYF	TGTGCCAGCAGTTTTGCGGGAGCGCGGACAGATACGCAGTATTTT
TRBV5-1	TRBJ2-5	TRBD1	-	CASSLGQGGQETQYF	TGCGCCAGCAGCTTGGGACAGGGTGGACAAGAGACCCAGTACTTC
TRBV6-1	TRBJ1-2	-	-	CASRQARPYGYTF	TGTGCCAGCAGACAGGCCCGGCCCTATGGCTACACCTTC
TRBV19	TRBJ1-2	-	-	CASSINPTGIYGYTF	TGTGCCAGTAGTATCAACCCGACAGGCATCTATGGCTACACCTTC
TRBV18	TRBJ2-7	-	-	CASSPLRDTRTYEQYF	TGTGCCAGCTCACCACTCCGGGACACCAGGACCTACGAGCAGTACTTC
TRBV6-5	TRBJ2-3	-	-	CASSYSGPDTQYF	TGTGCCAGCAGTTACTCCGGTCCCGATACGCAGTATTTT
TRBV19	TRBJ2-2	TRBD1	few	CASRPDRVPTGELFF	TGTGCCAGTAGACCCGACAGGGTTCCTACCGGGGAGCTGTTTTTT
TRBV18	TRBJ2-7	TRBD2	-	CASSLAGGPYEQYF	TGTGCCAGCTCCCTAGCGGGAGGCCCCTACGAGCAGTACTTC
TRBV5-1	TRBJ1-1	TRBD1	-	CASRKSGGMNTEAFF	TGCGCCAGCAGAAAATCAGGGGGGATGAACACTGAAGCTTTCTTT
TRBV19	TRBJ1-2	-	-	CASSTNPQTGTYGYTF	TGTGCCAGTAGTACAAACCCACAGACAGGAACCTATGGCTACACCTTC
TRBV5-1	TRBJ2-7	TRBD2	-	CASSLAREVDEQYF	TGCGCCAGCAGCTTGGCGCGGGAGGTGGACGAGCAGTACTTC
TRBV11-2	TRBJ2-7	-	-	CASSLTGHQTYEQYF	TGTGCCAGCAGCTTAACGGGACATCAGACCTACGAGCAGTACTTC
TRBV7-2	TRBJ1-1	-	-	CASSLGGGDTLNTEAFF	TGTGCCAGCAGCTTAGGGGGTGGAGACACACTAAACACTGAAGCTTTCTTT
TRBV5-1	TRBJ1-1	-	-	CASFEGGRNTEAFF	TGCGCCAGCTTCGAGGGCGGTAGGAACACTGAAGCTTTCTTT
TRBV28	TRBJ2-1	-	few	CASIPGAGLEQFF	TGTGCCAGCATCCCTGGGGCGGGGCTTGAGCAGTTCTTC
TRBV6-1	TRBJ2-7	TRBD2	few	CASSPGTSIYEQYF	TGTGCCAGCAGTCCCGGGACTAGCATCTACGAGCAGTACTTC
TRBV5-1	TRBJ1-1	TRBD1	few	CASSLRQGQGSTEAFF	TGCGCCAGCAGCTTAAGACAGGGCCAAGGGAGCACTGAAGCTTTCTTT
TRBV5-1	TRBJ2-7	TRBD2	-	CASSPTGLAGPTGYF	TGCGCCAGCAGCCCAACGGGACTAGCGGGACCGACGGGGTACTTC
TRBV7-2	TRBJ1-2	TRBD1	-	CASSLIRDRVGGYTF	TGTGCCAGCAGCTTAATCCGGGACAGGGTTGGTGGCTACACCTTC
TRBV5-1	TRBJ2-5	TRBD2	-	CASSLASGKETQYF	TGCGCCAGCAGCTTGGCTAGCGGGAAGGAGACCCAGTACTTC
TRBV6-5	TRBJ1-5	-	-	CASRPGRDQPQHF	TGTGCCAGCCGCCCGGGGCGTGATCAGCCCCAGCATTTT